This TCR beta chain was recorded in a study of blood T cell repertoires in COVID-19. The germline CDR1 and CDR2 sequences are SGHRS and YFSETQ. The ends were cut back, 1 base at V and 0 bases at J, with 8 bases in the middle. There are 15 residues in the CDR3. Generated by immunoSEQ multiplex PCR, the TCRdb table keeps only in-frame clones and is missing some. The data hold 250,000 to 300,000 clones, with over 85% observed a single time. The chain employs TRBV5-1 and TRBJ1-3, with a possible D match to TRBD1 (5 bases). Sequencing was performed on peripheral blood. This clonotype was obtained from a young woman with COVID-19, enrolled during active disease. In nucleotides, the CDR3 is TGCGCCAGCAGCTTGAGCGGGACCTCTGGAAACACCATATATTTT. Amino acid sequence: CASSLSGTSGNTIYF.